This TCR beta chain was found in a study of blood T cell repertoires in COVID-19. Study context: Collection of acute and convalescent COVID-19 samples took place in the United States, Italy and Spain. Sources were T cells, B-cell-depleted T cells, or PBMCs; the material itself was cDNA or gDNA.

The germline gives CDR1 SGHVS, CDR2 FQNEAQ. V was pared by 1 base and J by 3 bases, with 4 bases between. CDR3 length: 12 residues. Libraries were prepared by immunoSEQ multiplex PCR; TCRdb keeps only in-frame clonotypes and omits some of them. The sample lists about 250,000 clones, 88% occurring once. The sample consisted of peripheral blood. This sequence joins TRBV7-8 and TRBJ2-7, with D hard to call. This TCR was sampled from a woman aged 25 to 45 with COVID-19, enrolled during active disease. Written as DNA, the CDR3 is TGTGCCAGCAGCTTAGTAGACTACGAGCAGTACTTC. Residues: CASSLVDYEQYF.